This T cell receptor beta chain appears in the sequencing data of a study of T cells in localized non-small cell lung cancer. Overall study results and limits: Higher adjacent-lung clonality was associated with shorter survival. Measurement of T cell clonality placed uninvolved adjacent lung highest, above the level in tumor. Across samples, adjacent lung featured a median approximately 60 of the top 100 tumor clones.

TCRdb keeps only in-frame clones here, not all; method: immunoSEQ multiplex PCR. Altogether around 40,000 clones are present, about 88% being singletons, with the ten largest covering around 7%. Notes on this clone: Its matching antigen is unknown.

CDR1 MNHNS and CDR2 SASEGT come from the germline V gene. This CDR3 has 14 residues. V gave up 6 bases and J gave up 6 bases, with 12 bases separating them. The chain combines TRBV6-1 with TRBJ1-6, with a tentative D call TRBD1 (5 bases). The sample consisted of peripheral blood, taken before any cancer treatment. This clonotype originated in a woman between 18 and 55 years old with stage III lung adenocarcinoma. CDR3 in DNA: TGTGCCAGCAGGGCGGCAGGGTTTAATTCACCCCTCCACTTT. This gives the protein CASRAAGFNSPLHF.